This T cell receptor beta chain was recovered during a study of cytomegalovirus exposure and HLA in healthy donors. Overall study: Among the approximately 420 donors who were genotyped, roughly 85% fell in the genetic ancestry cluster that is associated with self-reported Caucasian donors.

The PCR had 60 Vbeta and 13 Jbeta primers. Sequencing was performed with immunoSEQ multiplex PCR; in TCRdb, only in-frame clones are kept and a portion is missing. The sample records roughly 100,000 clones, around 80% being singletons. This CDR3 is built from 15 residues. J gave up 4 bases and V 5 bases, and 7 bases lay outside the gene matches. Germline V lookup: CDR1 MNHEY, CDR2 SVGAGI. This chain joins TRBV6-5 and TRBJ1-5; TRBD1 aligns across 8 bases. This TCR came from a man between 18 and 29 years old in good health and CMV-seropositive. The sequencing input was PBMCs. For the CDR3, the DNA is TGTGCCAGCAGTGCCGGTTACAGGGGGAATCAGCCCCAGCATTTT. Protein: CASSAGYRGNQPQHF.